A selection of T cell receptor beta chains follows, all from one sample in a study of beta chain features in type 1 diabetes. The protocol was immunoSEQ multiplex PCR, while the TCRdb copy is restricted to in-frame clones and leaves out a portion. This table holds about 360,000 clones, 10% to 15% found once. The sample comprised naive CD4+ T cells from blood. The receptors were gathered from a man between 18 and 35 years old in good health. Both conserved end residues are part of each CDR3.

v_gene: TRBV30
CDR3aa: CAWARGAAYYGYTF

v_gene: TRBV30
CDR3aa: CAWSVHGSGNTEAFF

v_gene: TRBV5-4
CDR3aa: CASSLREEQYF

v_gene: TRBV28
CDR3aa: CASRPGTAYGYTF

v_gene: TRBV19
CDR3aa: CASSRRAGGNQPQHF

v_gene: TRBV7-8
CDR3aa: CASSLARQGRDYTF

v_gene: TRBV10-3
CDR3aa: CAIRGGPEMQETQYF

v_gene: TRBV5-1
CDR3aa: CASSHGQGREKLFF

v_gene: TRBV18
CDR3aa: CASSGTGGFETQYF

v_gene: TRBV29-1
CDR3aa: CSVRTGGGNQPQHF

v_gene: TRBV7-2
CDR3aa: CASSRQVVTEAFF

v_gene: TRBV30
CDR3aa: CAWSPGGRSQPQHF

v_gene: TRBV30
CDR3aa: CAWSVLAEQFF

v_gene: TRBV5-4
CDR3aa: CASSLQGFNQPQHF

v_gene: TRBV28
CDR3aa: CASSFGYRGRNTEAFF

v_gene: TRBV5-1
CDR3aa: CASSLEGATAKNIQYF

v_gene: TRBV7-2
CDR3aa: CASSGTTSGGTYEQYF

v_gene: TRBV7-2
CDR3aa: CASSLLRLAGGPYNEQFF

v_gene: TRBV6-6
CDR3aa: CASSRWDRGTNYGYTF

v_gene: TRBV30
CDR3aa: CAWSAGTPYQETQYF